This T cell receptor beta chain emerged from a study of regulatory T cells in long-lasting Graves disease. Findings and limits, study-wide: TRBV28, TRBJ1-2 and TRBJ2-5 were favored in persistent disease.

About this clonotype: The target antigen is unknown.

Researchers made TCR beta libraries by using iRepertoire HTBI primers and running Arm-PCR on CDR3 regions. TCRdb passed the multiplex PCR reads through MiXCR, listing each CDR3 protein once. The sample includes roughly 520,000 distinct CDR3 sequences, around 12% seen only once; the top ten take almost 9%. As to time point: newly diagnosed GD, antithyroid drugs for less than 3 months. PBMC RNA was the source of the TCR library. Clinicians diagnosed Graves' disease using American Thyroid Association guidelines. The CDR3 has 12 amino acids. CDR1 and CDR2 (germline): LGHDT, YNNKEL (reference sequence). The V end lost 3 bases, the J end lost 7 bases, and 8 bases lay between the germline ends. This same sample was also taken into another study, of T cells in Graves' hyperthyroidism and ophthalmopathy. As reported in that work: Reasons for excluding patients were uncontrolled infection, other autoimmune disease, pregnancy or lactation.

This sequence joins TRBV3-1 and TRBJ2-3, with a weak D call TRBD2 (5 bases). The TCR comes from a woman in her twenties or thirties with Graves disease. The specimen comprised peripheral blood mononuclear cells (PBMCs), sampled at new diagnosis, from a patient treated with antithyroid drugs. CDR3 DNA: TGTGCCAGCAGCCATCCTAGCCATACGCAGTATTTT. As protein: CASSHPSHTQYF.